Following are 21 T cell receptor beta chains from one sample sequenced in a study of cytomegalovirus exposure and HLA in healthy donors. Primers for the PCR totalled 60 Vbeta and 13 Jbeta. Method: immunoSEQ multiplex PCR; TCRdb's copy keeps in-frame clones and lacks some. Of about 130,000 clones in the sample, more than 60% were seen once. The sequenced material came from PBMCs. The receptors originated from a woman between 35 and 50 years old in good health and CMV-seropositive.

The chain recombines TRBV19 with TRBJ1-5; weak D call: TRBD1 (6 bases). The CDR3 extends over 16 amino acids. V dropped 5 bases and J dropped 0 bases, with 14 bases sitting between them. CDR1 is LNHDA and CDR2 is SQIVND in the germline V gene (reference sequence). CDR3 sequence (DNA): TGTGCCAGTAGTCCCGTTGGACAGCTTAGCAATCAGCCCCAGCATTTT. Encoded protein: CASSPVGQLSNQPQHF.

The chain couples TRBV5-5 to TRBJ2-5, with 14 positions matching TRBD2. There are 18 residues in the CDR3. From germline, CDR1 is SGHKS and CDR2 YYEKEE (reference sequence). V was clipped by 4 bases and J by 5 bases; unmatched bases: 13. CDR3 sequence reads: CASSNAGTSGSVRETQYF. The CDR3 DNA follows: TGTGCCAGCAGCAACGCCGGGACTAGCGGGAGTGTGCGGGAGACCCAGTACTTC.

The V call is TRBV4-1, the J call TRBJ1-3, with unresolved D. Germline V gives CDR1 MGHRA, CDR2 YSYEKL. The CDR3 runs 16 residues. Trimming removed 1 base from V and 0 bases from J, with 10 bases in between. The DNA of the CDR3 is TGCGCCAGCAGCCAAGGAGCACAGAGCTCTGGAAACACCATATATTTT. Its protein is CASSQGAQSSGNTIYF.

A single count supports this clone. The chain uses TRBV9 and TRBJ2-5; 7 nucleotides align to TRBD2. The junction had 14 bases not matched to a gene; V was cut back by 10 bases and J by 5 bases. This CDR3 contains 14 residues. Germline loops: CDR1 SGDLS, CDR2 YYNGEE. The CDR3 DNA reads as TGTGCCTTATACGCGGCGGGAGTTGGGGAGACCCAGTACTTC. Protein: CALYAAGVGETQYF. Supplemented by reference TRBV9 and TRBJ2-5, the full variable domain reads DSGVTQTPKHLITATGQRVTLRCSPRSGDLSVYWYQQSLDQGLQFLIQYYNGEERAKGNILERFSAQQFPDLHSELNLSSLELGDSALYFCALYAAGVGETQYFGPGTRLLVL.

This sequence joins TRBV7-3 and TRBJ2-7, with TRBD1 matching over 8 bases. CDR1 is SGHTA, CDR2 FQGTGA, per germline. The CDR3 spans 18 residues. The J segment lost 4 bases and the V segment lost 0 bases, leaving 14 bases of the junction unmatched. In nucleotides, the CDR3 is TGTGCCAGCAGCTTAACGCCCCTAACAGGGGGAGTGGGGTACGAGCAGTACTTC. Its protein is CASSLTPLTGGVGYEQYF.

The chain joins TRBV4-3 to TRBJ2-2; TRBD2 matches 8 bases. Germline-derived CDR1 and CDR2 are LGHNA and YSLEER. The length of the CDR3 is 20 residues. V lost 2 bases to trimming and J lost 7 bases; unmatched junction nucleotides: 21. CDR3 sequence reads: CASSQQPPGTSSPQGGELFF. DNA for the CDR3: TGCGCCAGCAGCCAACAACCTCCCGGGACTAGTTCTCCTCAGGGCGGGGAGCTGTTTTTT.

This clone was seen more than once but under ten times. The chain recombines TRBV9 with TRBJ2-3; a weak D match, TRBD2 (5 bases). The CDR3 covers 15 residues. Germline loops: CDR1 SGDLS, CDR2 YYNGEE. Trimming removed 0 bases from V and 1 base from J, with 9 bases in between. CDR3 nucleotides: TGTGCCAGCAGCGTAGCTGAGAGGGGCACAGATACGCAGTATTTT. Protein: CASSVAERGTDTQYF.

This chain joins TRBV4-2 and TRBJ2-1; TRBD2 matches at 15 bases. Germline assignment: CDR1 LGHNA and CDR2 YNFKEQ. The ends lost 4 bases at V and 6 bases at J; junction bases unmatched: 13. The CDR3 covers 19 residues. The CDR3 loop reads CASSLGQGTSGRSGNEQFF. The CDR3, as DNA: TGTGCCAGCAGCCTGGGACAGGGGACTAGCGGGAGGTCGGGCAATGAGCAGTTCTTC.

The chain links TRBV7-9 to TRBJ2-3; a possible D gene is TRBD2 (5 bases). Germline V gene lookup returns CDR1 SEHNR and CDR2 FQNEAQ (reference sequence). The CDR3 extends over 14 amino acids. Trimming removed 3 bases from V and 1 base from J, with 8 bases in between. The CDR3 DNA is TGTGCCAGCAGCTTGGGAGCCGGCACAGATACGCAGTATTTT. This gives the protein CASSLGAGTDTQYF.

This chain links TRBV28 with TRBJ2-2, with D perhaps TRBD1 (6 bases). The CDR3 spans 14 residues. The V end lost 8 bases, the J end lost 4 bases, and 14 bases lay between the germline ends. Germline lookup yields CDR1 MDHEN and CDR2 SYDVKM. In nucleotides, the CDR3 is TGTGCCAGCCTCAGGGGTGGGGGCACCGGGGAGCTGTTTTTT. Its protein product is CASLRGGGTGELFF.

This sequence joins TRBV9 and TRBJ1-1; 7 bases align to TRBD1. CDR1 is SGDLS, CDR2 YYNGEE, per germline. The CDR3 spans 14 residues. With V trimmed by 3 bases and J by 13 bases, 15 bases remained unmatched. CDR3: CASSAIKGQIEGFF. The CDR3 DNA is TGTGCCAGCAGCGCAATAAAGGGACAGATCGAGGGTTTCTTT.

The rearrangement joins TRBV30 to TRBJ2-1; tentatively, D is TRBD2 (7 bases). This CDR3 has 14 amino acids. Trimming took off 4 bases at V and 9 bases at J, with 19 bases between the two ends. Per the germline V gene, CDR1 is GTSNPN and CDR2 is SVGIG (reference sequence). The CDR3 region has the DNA TGTGCCTGGAAGGGGGGGAGGGGAGATTTTGAGCAGTTCTTC. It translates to CAWKGGRGDFEQFF.

The CDR3 sequence is CASSSSGVTSNTEAFF. Here the CDR3 DNA reads TGTGCCAGCAGTTCTTCCGGGGTTACCTCGAACACTGAAGCTTTCTTT. The V gene is TRBV28, the J gene TRBJ1-1; D remains ambiguous. V lost 4 bases and J 1 base, leaving 16 bases between the germline ends. Germline CDR1 is MDHEN and CDR2 is SYDVKM. The CDR3 totals 16 residues.

CDR3 protein: CASSSNRDRGPYEQYF. Here the CDR3 DNA reads TGTGCCAGCAGCTCAAACCGGGACAGGGGGCCCTACGAGCAGTACTTC. The chain combines TRBV7-6 with TRBJ2-7; TRBD1 aligns across 12 bases. Germline CDR1 reads SGHVS; CDR2 reads FNYEAQ. This CDR3 has 16 residues. V dropped 4 bases and J dropped 2; count of bases not matched to a gene: 6.

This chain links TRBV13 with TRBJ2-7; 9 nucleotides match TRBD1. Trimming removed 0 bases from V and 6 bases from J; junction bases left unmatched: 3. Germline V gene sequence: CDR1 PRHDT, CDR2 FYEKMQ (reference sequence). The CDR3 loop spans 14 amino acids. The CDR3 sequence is CASSLGTGGGEQYF. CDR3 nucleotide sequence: TGTGCCAGCAGCTTAGGAACAGGGGGCGGCGAGCAGTACTTC.

This CDR3 is CASSLGGANYGYTF. CDR3 coding DNA: TGTGCCAGCAGCTTAGGGGGGGCCAACTATGGCTACACCTTC. The chain couples TRBV5-5 to TRBJ1-2, with D possibly being TRBD1 (6 bases). CDR1 SGHKS and CDR2 YYEKEE come from the germline V gene (reference sequence). The CDR3 contains 14 residues. V lost 2 bases and J lost 2, with 10 bases in between.

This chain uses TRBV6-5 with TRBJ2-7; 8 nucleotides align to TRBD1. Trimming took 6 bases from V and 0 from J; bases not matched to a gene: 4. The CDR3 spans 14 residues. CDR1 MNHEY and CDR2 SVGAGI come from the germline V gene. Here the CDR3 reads CASSLDRVSYEQYF. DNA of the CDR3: TGTGCCAGCAGCCTGGACAGGGTCTCCTACGAGCAGTACTTC.

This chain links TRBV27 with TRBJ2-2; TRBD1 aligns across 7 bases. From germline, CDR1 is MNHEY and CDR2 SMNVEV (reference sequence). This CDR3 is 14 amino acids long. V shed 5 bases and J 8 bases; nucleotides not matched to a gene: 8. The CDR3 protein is CASSPGDRAGELFF. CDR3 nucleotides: TGTGCCAGCAGTCCGGGCGACAGGGCTGGGGAGCTGTTTTTT.

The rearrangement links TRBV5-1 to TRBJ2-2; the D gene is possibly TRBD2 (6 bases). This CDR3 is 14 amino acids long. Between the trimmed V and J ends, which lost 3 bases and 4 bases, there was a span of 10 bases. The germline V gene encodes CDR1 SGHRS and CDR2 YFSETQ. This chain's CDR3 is CASSSEGSTGELFF. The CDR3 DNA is TGCGCCAGCAGCTCGGAGGGGTCCACCGGGGAGCTGTTTTTT. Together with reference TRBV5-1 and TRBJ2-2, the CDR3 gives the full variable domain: KAGVTQTPRYLIKTRGQQVTLSCSPISGHRSVSWYQQTPGQGLQFLFEYFSETQRNKGNFPGRFSGRQFSNSRSEMNVSTLELGDSALYLCASSSEGSTGELFFGEGSRLTVL.

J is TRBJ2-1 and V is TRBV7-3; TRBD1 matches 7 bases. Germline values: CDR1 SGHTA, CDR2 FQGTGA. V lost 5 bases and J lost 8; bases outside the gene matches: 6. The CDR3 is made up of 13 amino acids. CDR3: CASSKTGADEQFF. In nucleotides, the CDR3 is TGTGCCAGCAGCAAAACAGGGGCGGATGAGCAGTTCTTC.

DNA for the CDR3: TGTGCCAGCAGTTACGCCGGGACGGCGGGGGAGACCCAGTACTTC. This codes for CASSYAGTAGETQYF. V is TRBV6-5 and J is TRBJ2-5; TRBD2 might be the D (6 bases). CDR1 is MNHEY and CDR2 is SVGAGI in the germline V gene. Trimming shortened V by 2 bases and J by 5 bases, and 15 bases separated the two germline ends. The CDR3 sequence is 15 residues long.